Sequencing of this TCR beta chain was carried out in a study of cytomegalovirus exposure and HLA in healthy donors (dated by TCRdb to the late 2010s). As for the study more broadly: In an earlier analysis of roughly 590 of the donors, less than 350 Gb of sequence data and approximately 100 million unique TCR beta sequences from roughly 200 million T cells were reported. The number of donors typed differed by locus, with about 620-630 for A, B, C, DRB1 and DQB1, roughly 550 for DQA1, 600 to 610 for DPA1, and under 490 for DPB1. Using immunosequencing, the study profiled T cell repertoires from about 650 subjects and related those repertoires to cytomegalovirus serostatus. Rather than using new phenotypic data, the later analysis identified candidate immune exposures from TCR beta sequences and from how often those sequences occurred across donors. The study aimed to test whether cataloging public T cell receptors could reveal signatures of past pathogen exposure. Donor age, sex, ethnicity and CMV serostatus were collected together with the repertoire data. In an earlier analysis of 500 to 650 of the donors, high-throughput TCR beta sequencing was used to judge whether each TCR beta V gene segment behaved as functional or pseudogenic. In addition to the first cohort of 650 to 750 subjects, a separate validation cohort of around 110 different subjects was used. To study patterns of TCR occurrence, a later analysis re-analyzed previously published TCR beta repertoires from around 700 donors and added high-resolution HLA genotyping. To predict cytomegalovirus infection status, the study combined high-throughput TCR immunosequencing, statistical association of individual TCRs with disease status, and machine learning. Among the roughly 380 genotyped donors, around 81% belonged to the genetic ancestry cluster associated with self-reported Caucasian donors. Among roughly 400 genotyped donors of the cohort, an average of around 250,000 unique TCR beta nucleotide sequences was sequenced per donor, of which roughly 17% were non-productive. Class I and class II HLA loci were covered by the typing at four-digit resolution. Around 320 gigabases of sequencing data and roughly 90 million unique TCR sequences were included in an early release covering over 600 HLA-typed donors. A later genetic analysis took genome-wide SNP genotypes for about 65% of the 666 donors and used that subset as a discovery cohort. Roughly five DR-DQ haplotypes were handled as single units for association and clustering because linkage in the cohort was strong. All discovery cohort repertoires had been generated on a single sequencing platform. Results the study describes overall, beyond this receptor: It was suggested by the authors that the approach could potentially be generalized to other disease states and immunological phenotypes. Some IMGT-functional V segments, including TRBV6-2 and TRBV6-3, could not be told apart with the 87-base-pair reads, so those segments were excluded. Broadly in line with IMGT annotations, most TCR beta V segments showed up in productive rearrangements about 87% or about 30% of the time in an earlier analysis of around 600 of the donors. Strong co-occurrence of HLA alleles, especially DR and DQ, made assigning TCR associations to individual alleles difficult. In a later analysis, HLA-associated TCR beta chains showed more clonal expansion and lower generation probabilities than non-associated chains that were equally common. Specific HLA alleles were associated with roughly 16,000 TCR beta sequences at a false discovery rate of 0.05 in a later analysis. CMV serostatus was the only immune exposure information available for the cohort. The cohort was sequenced for TCR beta chains only, and without alpha or paired-chain data the features that could be detected were limited. A further reported finding was that TCR beta sequences accurately predicted the HLA-A and HLA-B alleles for most subjects in the first cohort. Most CMV-associated TCR beta chains appeared to be HLA-restricted in a later analysis, and the HLA associations seemed to be driven largely by CMV exposure. Linkage disequilibrium might explain the correlated functional status among segregating V segments, but an unknown experimental factor could not be excluded. While some public TCRs were present in many individuals, most TCR sequences turned up only very rarely across donors. A few of the identified cytomegalovirus-associated TCR beta chains were confirmed in vitro to be specific for cytomegalovirus antigens. Compared with the approximately 670-donor mean, donors in an Asian-associated ancestry cluster had fewer N-insertions in productive TCRs, according to a later genetic analysis. Because HLA typing was missing for some donors at each locus, association tests included only the typed subset. Sequencing depth was assumed to be roughly uniform across donors in the presence/absence analyses, though that assumption may not hold. A total of fewer than 200 TCR beta chains were listed by the study as associated with cytomegalovirus. According to a later analysis, TCR association rates differed among HLA loci, with DRB1 alleles showing the most associated TCRs and HLA-C alleles showing the fewest. In a later genetic analysis, a missense DCLRE1C variant was associated with V-gene and J-gene trimming of TCR beta chains, and the association was replicated in an independent cohort. The earlier analysis of around 600 of the donors excluded approximately 17 rarely observed V segments, including chromosome 9 orphons, because counts were too low. A later analysis reported that several top co-occurrence clusters appeared linked to parvovirus B19, influenza, CMV and Epstein-Barr virus. The classifier was reported to diagnose cytomegalovirus status with high specificity and sensitivity in both the original and validation cohorts. The sequencing pipeline was judged likely to have produced a cluster of highly shared sequence variants as a technical artifact.

Note on this clone: No antigen is known for it. The record has no base qualities; no much larger clone is one base away.

Receptors were amplified or captured by the immunoSEQ multiplex PCR assay. The multiplex PCR relied on a mix of 60 forward primers for TCR Vbeta segments and 13 reverse primers for TCR Jbeta segments. The CDR3 region of rearranged TCR beta genes was amplified from genomic DNA by a multiplex PCR assay. On the Illumina HiSeq System, the amplified TCR beta libraries were sequenced as 87-base-pair reads. In the authors' own workflow: In a later analysis, 80 million or so unique TCR beta chains were counted across the 500 to 850 repertoires, and roughly 10 million of these chains were shared by at least two donors. Raw reads were error-corrected and collapsed into unique sequences by a nearest-neighbor algorithm in which closely related sequences were merged to remove PCR and sequencing errors. Alignment of CDR3 sequences to IMGT reference sequences was used to assign V, D and J gene segments. For a sequence to be retained, a match of at least six nucleotides to both a V gene segment and a J gene segment was required. Rearrangements were classified as productive when the CDR3 lacked stop codons and remained in frame with V and J, and all other rearrangements were classified as non-productive. Following IMGT convention, CDR3 was defined as the stretch from the second conserved V-encoded cysteine to the conserved J-encoded phenylalanine. In an earlier analysis of approximately 500 of the donors, sequences lacking an unambiguous match to a single V gene segment were excluded. An earlier analysis of fewer than 750 of the donors called V segments functional above 56.7% productive rearrangements and segregating when the between-donor standard deviation exceeded 5%. A statistical classification framework was built to diagnose cytomegalovirus status from the catalog of TCR beta chain sequences. V and J gene assignment, in a later analysis, came from comparing TCR nucleotide sequences with IMGT/GENE-DB human TR gene sequences. The TCRdist pipeline was used in a later analysis to assign CDR3 sequences and most-parsimonious VDJ recombination scenarios. A later analysis defined each TCR beta chain by its CDR3 amino acid sequence plus V-gene family, and excluded reads lacking a unique V-gene family. To address suspected cross-contamination and a sequencing artifact, a later analysis removed a few hundred highly shared, low-generation-probability nucleotide sequences. A later analysis calculated a clonal expansion index for each public chain from normalized within-repertoire ranks of inferred template counts. In a later analysis, generation probabilities were computed using a VDJ recombination model fitted to out-of-frame rearrangements, and the results were checked against IGoR. In a later analysis, hypergeometric tests were used to score TCR-TCR, TCR-HLA and TCR-CMV co-occurrence, with a repertoire-size bias correction applied to TCR pairs. In a later analysis, false discovery rates were estimated by permuting HLA or CMV assignments 20 times. A later analysis grouped co-occurring TCRs with DBSCAN, adding TCRdist sequence similarity when clustering within HLA-allele-positive subsets. Repertoires with fewer than 30,000 or more than 120,000 public chains, plus five repertoires with anomalous nucleotide sharing, were excluded from co-occurrence clustering. The source is immuneACCESS, and TCRdb retained only in-frame sequences with V and J called. Part of the clones is not carried over; for the studies checked, unresolved V genes explain less than half of this, and the remainder is unexplained. The DNA gave D and trimming, while V, J and clone size come from that table. Within this sample are 150,000 or so clones, with more than 65% of them counted one time only. The biggest ten clones account for around 5.4% of the sample.

In total, 600 or so healthy bone marrow donors made up the cohort. At the time of sampling, all cohort members were nominally healthy, though unrecorded immune exposures were likely present. The donor tested CMV seropositive and was one of the 289 seropositive cohort members. A peripheral blood sample was provided by each donor, and peripheral blood mononuclear cells were used for TCR beta sequencing. Genomic DNA was extracted from the blood cell samples with the Qiagen DNeasy Blood Extraction Kit. CDR1 SGDLS and CDR2 YYNGEE were looked up in the germline V gene. The CDR3 holds 14 amino acids from the cysteine to the phenylalanine. Just CDR3 DNA is preserved here, 42 bases in frame from base 1. The germline ends are 21 bases apart after V is trimmed by 4 bases and J by 11 bases.

The specimen was PBMCs. The sequence was obtained from a young man in good health and CMV-seropositive. The chain joins TRBV9 to TRBJ1-1; TRBD1 could be the D gene, as 5 bases match. Read as DNA, the sequence is TGTGCCAGCAGCTTTACCGAGCAGGGCCGTTGGGCTTTCTTT. It translates to CASSFTEQGRWAFF.